This paragraph covers one T cell receptor (beta chain) sequence. The sample belongs to a study of neoadjuvant anti-PD-1 for oral cavity cancer. Study-level information: Most patients had three to four biweekly doses of 3 mg/kg nivolumab before resection.

The germline gives CDR1 MNHEY, CDR2 SMNVEV (reference sequence). Trimming removed 5 bases from V and 2 bases from J; junction bases left unmatched: 8. CDR3 length: 15 amino acids. Most PBMC samples had roughly 0.45 ug input DNA in six replicates. Assay: immunoSEQ multiplex PCR; the TCRdb copy retains only in-frame clones and omits some. The sample holds 7,500 to 10,000 clones, 55% to 75% seen once. Documented time point: after neoadjuvant nivolumab, at surgical resection. The receptor comes from a person between 35 and 79 years old with oral cavity squamous cell carcinoma. V and J are TRBV27 and TRBJ1-2, with 7 nucleotides matching TRBD1. The specimen was PBMCs, collected after nivolumab (anti-PD-1) treatment. The CDR3 DNA reads TGTGCCAGCAGTCGTGCGGGACAGCTCAACTATGGCTACACCTTC. Its protein is CASSRAGQLNYGYTF.